These 18 T cell receptor beta chains were sequenced from one sample in a study of STAT5B mutations in CD4+ large granular lymphocyte leukemia. Sequenced by immunoSEQ multiplex PCR; TCRdb stores in-frame clones only, minus some. This sample has about 31,000 clones, with over 60% found just once. The source material was CD4+ T cells from blood buffy coats. The origin of the receptors is a human donor in good health.

This sequence joins TRBV11-2 and TRBJ2-5; TRBD2 matches at 7 bases. This CDR3 is built from 18 residues. The V segment lost 0 bases and the J segment 2 bases; nucleotides outside the gene matches: 12. Germline V gene data show CDR1 as SGHAT and CDR2 as FQNNGV. In DNA, the CDR3 is TGTGCCAGCAGCTTAGATCGGCTAGCGGATCTCGCACAAGAGACCCAGTACTTC. Its protein is CASSLDRLADLAQETQYF.

The chain is built from TRBV18 and TRBJ2-2; D not resolved. With 1 base removed from V and 0 bases from J, the gap between germline ends came to 6 bases. Germline CDR1 and CDR2: KGHSH and LQKENI. The CDR3 is 15 residues long. The CDR3 DNA is TGTGCCAGCTCACCACGGCAGACGAACACCGGGGAGCTGTTTTTT. Residues: CASSPRQTNTGELFF.

The CDR3 sequence is CASSYAQAGPYEQYF. Here the CDR3 DNA reads TGTGCCAGCAGTTACGCTCAAGCGGGGCCATACGAGCAGTACTTC. The V and J genes are TRBV6-6 and TRBJ2-7; 7 bases map to TRBD2. V shed 2 bases and J 4 bases; nucleotides not matched to a gene: 8. Germline CDR1 is MNHNY and CDR2 is SVGAGI (reference sequence). The CDR3 is made up of 15 amino acids.

The chain employs TRBV27 and TRBJ1-5; D gene uncertain. This CDR3 is built from 13 residues. The V and J ends lost 0 bases and 7 bases respectively, with 7 bases between them. Germline V CDR1 and CDR2: MNHEY, SMNVEV (reference sequence). This chain's CDR3 is CASSLSRLQPQHF. The CDR3 DNA is TGTGCCAGCAGTTTATCTCGACTGCAGCCCCAGCATTTT.

The chain employs TRBV7-8 and TRBJ1-5; 9 positions match TRBD1. Per the germline V gene, CDR1 is SGHVS and CDR2 is FQNEAQ. Trimming cost V 1 base and J 7 bases; bases outside gene matches: 5. The CDR3 covers 15 residues. The CDR3 nucleotides read TGTGCCAGCAGCTTAGAGGGACAGGGCTTGCAGCCCCAGCATTTT. The encoded protein is CASSLEGQGLQPQHF.

J is TRBJ2-1 and V is TRBV11-3; 10 nucleotides align to TRBD1. The CDR3 covers 17 residues. J gave up 8 bases and V 0 bases, and 10 bases lay outside the gene matches. Germline values: CDR1 SGHNT, CDR2 YENEEA. The chain's CDR3 is CASSLDPRTGGFDEQFF. In DNA form, the CDR3 reads TGTGCCAGCAGCTTAGATCCCCGGACAGGGGGTTTCGATGAGCAGTTCTTC.

The gene calls are TRBV7-3 and TRBJ2-1, with 7 bases matching TRBD2. V shed 0 bases, J shed 7 bases, and the junction held 6 bases outside the gene matches. The V gene's germline CDR1 is SGHTA and CDR2 FQGTGA. The CDR3 is 15 residues long. CDR3 nucleotides: TGTGCCAGCAGCTTAACCTCAGCGGGGCGGAATGAGCAGTTCTTC. Amino acids: CASSLTSAGRNEQFF.

In this sample, this clone turned up once. The chain joins TRBV18 to TRBJ2-1; 13 nucleotides align to TRBD2. This CDR3 contains 16 residues. Germline trimming cut 6 bases from V and 2 bases from J; bases unmatched to any gene: 4. Germline CDR1 KGHSH, CDR2 LQKENI. The CDR3 loop reads CASSRGTSGTYNEQFF. DNA for the CDR3: TGTGCCAGCTCCCGGGGGACTAGCGGGACCTACAATGAGCAGTTCTTC.

This clone was recorded a few times. The V call is TRBV14, the J call TRBJ1-4; TRBD1 matches 7 bases. CDR1 is SGHDN and CDR2 is FVKESK in the germline V gene. With V trimmed by 2 bases and J by 4 bases, 13 bases remained unmatched. This CDR3 region has 18 residues. For the CDR3, the DNA is TGTGCCAGCAGCCAATCCACCGGGACAGCATCGGGTAATGAAAAACTGTTTTTT. The encoded protein is CASSQSTGTASGNEKLFF.

The chain is built from TRBV7-3 and TRBJ2-7; D remains unclear. The germline V and J ends were trimmed by 2 bases and 0 bases, with 8 bases remaining between them. Germline V gene sequence: CDR1 SGHTA, CDR2 FQGTGA. The CDR3 is made up of 14 amino acids. The CDR3 nucleotides read TGTGCCAGCAGCTTAGGCCCGACCTCCTACGAGCAGTACTTC. Its protein product is CASSLGPTSYEQYF.

The V gene is TRBV5-6, the J gene TRBJ1-2; the D gene is possibly TRBD1 (5 bases). This CDR3 is 15 amino acids long. From germline, CDR1 is SGHDT and CDR2 YYEEEE. Trimming pared 3 bases from V and 4 bases from J, leaving 16 bases between. The CDR3 spells CASSSYRGGSYGYTF. The CDR3 bases are TGTGCCAGCAGCTCGTACCGGGGGGGGAGCTATGGCTACACCTTC.

V usage is TRBV15 and J usage is TRBJ1-2; D remains unclear. There are 13 residues in the CDR3. Germline assignment: CDR1 LNHNV and CDR2 YYDKDF (reference sequence). Trimming shortened V by 5 bases and J by 4 bases, and 11 bases separated the two germline ends. CDR3 nucleotide sequence: TGTGCCACCAGCGGGCAGGAGGGCTATGGCTACACCTTC. It translates to CATSGQEGYGYTF.

DNA for the CDR3: TGCGCCAGCAGCCCGGGACTAGCGGCGACCACCGGGGAGCTGTTTTTT. Residues: CASSPGLAATTGELFF. The chain links TRBV5-1 to TRBJ2-2; TRBD2 matches 11 bases. CDR3 size: 16 residues. V was clipped by 4 bases and J by 4 bases; unmatched bases: 6. Germline CDR1 reads SGHRS; CDR2 reads YFSETQ.

In this sample, this clone turned up once. V gene TRBV7-9 combines with J gene TRBJ2-3; 9 bases fit TRBD2. The germline gives CDR1 SEHNR, CDR2 FQNEAQ (reference sequence). The CDR3 length is 14 residues. The ends lost 3 bases at V and 5 bases at J; junction bases unmatched: 3. DNA of the CDR3: TGTGCCAGCAGCTTTGTAGCGGGGGTAGATACGCAGTATTTT. Translating gives CASSFVAGVDTQYF.

The J gene is TRBJ1-5, the V gene TRBV2; D is unresolved. Looked up from germline, CDR1 is SNHLY and CDR2 is FYNNEI. Trimming took 4 bases from V and 0 from J, leaving 10 bases between them. CDR3 length: 15 amino acids. The CDR3 bases are TGTGCCAGCAGTGTCACGGGTAATAGCAATCAGCCCCAGCATTTT. It codes for CASSVTGNSNQPQHF. The full variable domain, its missing parts supplied by reference TRBV2 and TRBJ1-5, is EPEVTQTPSHQVTQMGQEVILRCVPISNHLYFYWYRQILGQKVEFLVSFYNNEISEKSEIFDDQFSVERPDGSNFTLKIRSTKLEDSAMYFCASSVTGNSNQPQHFGDGTRLSIL.

The chain carries TRBV29-1 and TRBJ2-1; tentatively, D is TRBD2 (6 bases). CDR3 size: 11 residues. Germline V gene lookup returns CDR1 SQVTM and CDR2 ANQGSEA. Trimming stripped 6 bases from V and 10 bases from J, with 13 bases between. The CDR3 spells CSVGTGREQFF. The DNA for the CDR3 is TGCAGCGTGGGGACGGGGAGGGAGCAGTTCTTC.

The V and J genes are TRBV19 and TRBJ2-7; 10 bases fit TRBD1. The CDR3 extends over 14 amino acids. J gave up 4 bases and V 10 bases, and 10 bases lay outside the gene matches. Germline V gene data show CDR1 as LNHDA and CDR2 as SQIVND (reference sequence). CDR3 amino acids: CATTQGQGKYEQYF. The CDR3 nucleotides are TGTGCCACCACCCAGGGACAGGGGAAGTACGAGCAGTACTTC.

The chain recombines TRBV7-9 with TRBJ2-7; a weak D match, TRBD2 (5 bases). Between the trimmed V and J ends, which lost 5 bases and 0 bases, there was a span of 11 bases. The CDR3 loop spans 14 amino acids. Per germline, CDR1 SEHNR and CDR2 FQNEAQ (reference sequence). The CDR3: CASSPWTVSYEQYF. The CDR3 region has the DNA TGTGCCAGCAGCCCCTGGACTGTCTCCTACGAGCAGTACTTC.